The entry below gives a single T cell receptor beta chain sequence along with its context. Its antigen is undetermined. The junction had 8 bases not matched to a gene; V was cut back by 5 bases and J by 4 bases. CDR1 MDHEN and CDR2 SYDVKM come from the germline V gene. The CDR3 extends over 15 amino acids. The data were taken from a study of OX40 agonist ivuxolimab in advanced cancers. Across the study: The study treated patients with ivuxolimab, an agonistic anti-OX40 (CD134) antibody.

Study results and caveats: Clonal expansion was among the lowest in partial responders at 0.1-3.0 mg/kg, especially CD8+.

The method was immunoSEQ multiplex PCR; TCRdb's version includes in-frame clones alone and lacks a portion of them. Found here are about 91,000 clones, approximately 87% of them singletons; the top ten hold 4.5% to 5.5%. Sequencing used CD4+ or CD8+ T cells sorted from blood, obtained in a trial of the OX40 agonist ivuxolimab. This clonotype originated in an adult with an advanced solid tumor such as melanoma, head and neck, liver or kidney cancer. The chain recombines TRBV28 with TRBJ2-7; 10 bases line up with TRBD1. Here the CDR3 reads CASSRQGALRYEQYF. The CDR3 coding sequence is TGTGCCAGCAGTCGACAGGGGGCGCTAAGGTACGAGCAGTACTTC.